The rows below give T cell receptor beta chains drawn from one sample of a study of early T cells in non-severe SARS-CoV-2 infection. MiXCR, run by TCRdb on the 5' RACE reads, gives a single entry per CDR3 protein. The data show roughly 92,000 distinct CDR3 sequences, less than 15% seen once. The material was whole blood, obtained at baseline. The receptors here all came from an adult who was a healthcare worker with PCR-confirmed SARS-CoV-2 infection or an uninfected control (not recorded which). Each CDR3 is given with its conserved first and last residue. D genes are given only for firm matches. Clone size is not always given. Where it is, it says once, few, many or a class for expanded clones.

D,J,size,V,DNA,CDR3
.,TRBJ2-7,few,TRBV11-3,TGTGCCAGCAGCCCTCCCGAGGCGGGGACCCTCTCCTACGAGCAGTACTTC,CASSPPEAGTLSYEQYF
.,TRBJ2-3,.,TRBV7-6,TGTGCCAGCAGCTTAGGAGGGGGGCGTGCTAAAGATACGCAGTATTTT,CASSLGGGRAKDTQYF
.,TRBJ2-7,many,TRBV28,TGTGCCAGCAGTTTGACATCCTCCTACGAGCAGTACTTC,CASSLTSSYEQYF
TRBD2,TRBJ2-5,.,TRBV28,TGTGCCAGCAGTTTATCCGGGGGGCAAGAGACCCAGTACTTC,CASSLSGGQETQYF
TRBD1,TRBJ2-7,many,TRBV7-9,TGTGCCAGCAGCTTCGGACAGGGACCCTACGAGCAGTACTTC,CASSFGQGPYEQYF
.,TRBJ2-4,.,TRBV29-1,TGCAGCGTTGAAGAGGCCAAAAACATTCAGTACTTC,CSVEEAKNIQYF
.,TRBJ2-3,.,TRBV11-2,TGTGCCAGCAGCTTAGGACGGGCCATTCAAGATACGCAGTATTTT,CASSLGRAIQDTQYF
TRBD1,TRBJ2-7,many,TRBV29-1,TGCAGCGTTAAGGCGACAGGGGGCAACGAGCAGTACTTC,CSVKATGGNEQYF
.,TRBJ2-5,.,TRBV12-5,TGTGCTAGTGGTTTCTCTCCGGGAAATCAGGGCTATGAGACCCAGTACTTC,CASGFSPGNQGYETQYF
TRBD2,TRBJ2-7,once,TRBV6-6,TGTGCCAGCACCTATCTAGCGGGACCGACAACCTACGAGCAGTACTTC,CASTYLAGPTTYEQYF
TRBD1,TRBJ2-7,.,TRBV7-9,TGTGCCAGCACCTTATGGCCCGGGACAGGGAGCTACGAGCAGTACTTC,CASTLWPGTGSYEQYF
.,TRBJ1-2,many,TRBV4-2,TGTGCCAGCAGCCAAGATGGGGCAGGGGTTAACTATGGCTACACCTTC,CASSQDGAGVNYGYTF
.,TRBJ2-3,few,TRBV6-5,TGTGCCAGCAGTTACTCGGTCACCTCCGCTAGACCGTTGCTTCCTAGCACAGATACGCAGTATTTT,CASSYSVTSARPLLPSTDTQYF
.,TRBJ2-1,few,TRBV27,TGTGCCAGCAGCCGCCAAGGGCCTAACGGAGAGGTAGGTGAGCAGTTCTTC,CASSRQGPNGEVGEQFF
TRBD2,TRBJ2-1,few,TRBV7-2,TGTGCCAGCAGCTTAGAGCCGGGGGGCAATGAGCAGTTCTTC,CASSLEPGGNEQFF
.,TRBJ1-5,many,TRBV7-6,TGTGCCAGCAGCTTAGCCCGGGGAGATCAGCCCCAGCATTTT,CASSLARGDQPQHF
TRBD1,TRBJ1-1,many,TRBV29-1,TGCAGCGCACTGGACAGGGGGGCTACCATGAACACTGAAGCTTTCTTT,CSALDRGATMNTEAFF
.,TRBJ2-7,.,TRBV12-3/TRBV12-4,TGTGCCAGCAGTTTGGCGACTGGTGACGAGCAGTACTTC,CASSLATGDEQYF
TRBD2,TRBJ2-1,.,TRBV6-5,TGTGCCAGCACCACGGGGCGGGGGGGCCGCTACAATGAACAGTTCTTC,CASTTGRGGRYNEQFF
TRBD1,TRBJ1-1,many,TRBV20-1,TGCAGTGCTAGAGACCGACAGGGGCTGACTGAAGCTTTCTTT,CSARDRQGLTEAFF
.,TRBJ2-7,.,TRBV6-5,TGTGCCAGCAGGGCAGACAGGTCGCTTTCCTACGAGCAGTACTTC,CASRADRSLSYEQYF
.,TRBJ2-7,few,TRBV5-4,TGTGCCAGCAGCTCCCGGACGGGTTCCTACGAGCAGTACTTC,CASSSRTGSYEQYF
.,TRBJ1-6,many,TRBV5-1,TGCGCCAGCAGCTTGTGGGGAGATTCACCCCTCCACTTT,CASSLWGDSPLHF
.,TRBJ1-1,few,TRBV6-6,TGTGCCAGCAGTTACTCGAATAAGGGAACTGAAGCTTTCTTT,CASSYSNKGTEAFF
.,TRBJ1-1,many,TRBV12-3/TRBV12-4,TGTGCCAGCAGTTTATCCAGGCGGACTGAAGCTTTCTTT,CASSLSRRTEAFF
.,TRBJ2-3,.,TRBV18,TGTGCCAGCTCCCGGACCCGGGACGGTGGTCGGGATACGCAGTATTTT,CASSRTRDGGRDTQYF
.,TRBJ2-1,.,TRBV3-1,TGTGCCAGCAGCCCCTGGGCAGGGGAAGTCAATGAGCAGTTCTTC,CASSPWAGEVNEQFF
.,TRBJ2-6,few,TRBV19,TGTGCCAGTAGTACCCTCGGGATCTCTGGGGCCAACGTCCTGACTTTC,CASSTLGISGANVLTF
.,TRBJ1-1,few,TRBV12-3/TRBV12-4,TGTGCCAGCAGCCTACAGGGTACCTATCCGATACCTTTCTTT,CASSLQGTYPIPFF
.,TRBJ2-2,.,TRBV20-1,TGCAGTGCTAGCCACCGGGACACCGGGGAGCTGTTTTTT,CSASHRDTGELFF
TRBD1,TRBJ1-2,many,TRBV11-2,TGTGCCAGCAGCCCCGGAGGACAGGGCTCCTATGGCTACACCTTC,CASSPGGQGSYGYTF